What follows is one T cell receptor (beta chain) and its context. Which antigen it targets is not known. No base qualities exist here, and no much larger clone lies one base off it. The data belong to a study of T-cell reconstitution after alpha-beta-depleted transplantation in children (dated by TCRdb to 2015 to 2016). Background on the whole study: T-cell immune reconstitution after TCRalphabeta/CD19-depleted allogeneic hematopoietic cell transplantation in children was quantitatively tracked in the study by means of TCR repertoire profiling. The study at large found these results: The frequencies of hyperexpanded clones fell over the following months, and after one year, T-cell counts and TCRbeta diversity were mostly attributed to newly produced T cells. In some patients, the high TCRbeta diversity seen at day 60 was put down to recipient T cells and intrathymic progenitors that had survived conditioning. The apparently early recovery of alphabetaT-cell counts about two months after transplant reportedly depended on only several hundred rapidly expanded clones that came from non-depleted graft cells.

The germline V gene (reference sequence) sets CDR1 to DFQATT and CDR2 to SNEGSKA. The junction carries 9 bases between V and J, which are trimmed by 2 bases and 4 bases respectively. Measured from the cysteine to the phenylalanine, the CDR3 is 13 residues long. Only the CDR3 DNA stays, 39 bases, in frame from base 1. Interpreted using the paper, the treatment or condition label stands for: allogeneic hematopoietic cell transplantation with graft depleted of TCRalphabeta T cells and CD19 B cells. The transplant recipients were children given TCRalphabeta/CD19-depleted allogeneic hematopoietic cell grafts. Receptor libraries were prepared by PCR. The listed sequencing device is Illumina HiSeq 2500. TCR library preparation used molecular barcoding, with unique molecular identifiers applied to normalize quantification of the TCRbeta repertoire. TCRdb applied fastp at Q25 and MiXCR to the public reads, then kept only in-frame beta chains. Rows are combined by CDR3 protein, so each entry shows the most common genes and DNA. The sample table shows about 640,000 distinct CDR3 sequences, and 10% to 15% are seen once. The ten largest clones capture roughly 2.3% of the sample.

The TCR was taken from a male patient under 18 who had a stem cell transplant for acute myeloid leukemia, so the T cells may come from the graft donor. The sequencing here drew on PBMCs, mostly from graft donor cells, taken 360 days after TCRalphabeta/CD19-depleted stem cell transplant. Here the chain combines TRBV20-1 and TRBJ1-3, and the D gene may be TRBD1, 5 bases matching. The DNA sequence follows: TGCAGTGCTAGAAGGGCAGGGGGAAACACCATATATTTT. Translated, this is CSARRAGGNTIYF.